Listed here are 26 T cell receptor beta chains from one sample, sequenced in a study of blood T cell repertoires in COVID-19. Generated by immunoSEQ multiplex PCR, the TCRdb table keeps only in-frame clones and is missing some. This table holds about 140,000 clones, about 82% found once. The sequenced sample was peripheral blood. The origin of the receptors is a man between 45 and 60 years old with acute or convalescent COVID-19.

This clone has a single count. This sequence joins TRBV24-1 and TRBJ2-6; TRBD2 might be the D (6 bases). This CDR3 comprises 16 residues. Per the germline V gene, CDR1 is KGHDR and CDR2 is SFDVKD. V lost 5 bases, J lost 0 bases, and 10 bases lay in between. CDR3 sequence (DNA): TGTGCCACCAGTGGGGGGGTGCGCTCTGGGGCCAACGTCCTGACTTTC. Protein sequence: CATSGGVRSGANVLTF.

A few counts support this clone. This sequence joins TRBV18 and TRBJ1-5, with TRBD1 matching 7 bases. The CDR3 spans 17 residues. Germline CDR1 reads KGHSH; CDR2 reads LQKENI. The J segment lost 1 base and the V segment lost 4 bases, leaving 10 bases of the junction unmatched. The CDR3 loop is CASSRTIGQASNQPQHF. The CDR3 coding sequence is TGTGCCAGCTCACGAACAATCGGACAGGCGAGCAATCAGCCCCAGCATTTT. The full variable domain, with the rest looked up from reference TRBV18 and TRBJ1-5, is NAGVMQNPRHLVRRRGQEARLRCSPMKGHSHVYWYRQLPEEGLKFMVYLQKENIIDESGMPKERFSAEFPKEGPSILRIQQVVRGDSAAYFCASSRTIGQASNQPQHFGDGTRLSIL.

The V gene is TRBV10-3, the J gene TRBJ1-1; D uncertain. Germline V CDR1 and CDR2: ENHRY, SYGVKD. The CDR3 contains 15 residues. Trimming took 3 bases from V and 10 from J, leaving 21 bases between them. CDR3 protein: CAISDPTTVIFAAFF. The CDR3 coding sequence is TGTGCCATCAGTGACCCGACAACCGTGATCTTCGCAGCTTTCTTT.

This clone is a singleton in its sample. This rearrangement joins TRBV5-1 to TRBJ2-1, with 11 nucleotides matching TRBD2. Unmatched junction bases numbered 17, after V lost 1 base and J lost 8 bases. Germline values: CDR1 SGHRS, CDR2 YFSETQ. This CDR3 has 19 residues. The CDR3 loop reads CASSLPTRSSGGRNHEQFF. The CDR3 region has the DNA TGCGCCAGCAGCTTGCCCACCAGGTCTAGCGGGGGGCGTAATCATGAGCAGTTCTTC.

This chain joins TRBV27 and TRBJ1-6; TRBD1 agrees at 8 bases. The germline V gene has CDR1 MNHEY and CDR2 SMNVEV (reference sequence). There are 14 residues in the CDR3. Trimming cost V 6 bases and J 11 bases; bases outside gene matches: 9. In nucleotides, the CDR3 is TGTGCCAGCAGAGCTCAGGGGGCAGGGGCACCCCTCCACTTT. Its translation is CASRAQGAGAPLHF.

The rearrangement links TRBV9 to TRBJ2-3; 10 nucleotides agree with TRBD2. V lost 4 bases to trimming and J lost 3 bases; unmatched junction nucleotides: 8. The germline CDR1 and CDR2 sequences are SGDLS and YYNGEE. CDR3 length equals 16 residues. DNA for the CDR3: TGTGCCAGCAGCTCCGGGAGCGGGGGGGCGACAGATACGCAGTATTTT. It codes for CASSSGSGGATDTQYF. The variable domain in full, completed from reference TRBV9 and TRBJ2-3, reads DSGVTQTPKHLITATGQRVTLRCSPRSGDLSVYWYQQSLDQGLQFLIQYYNGEERAKGNILERFSAQQFPDLHSELNLSSLELGDSALYFCASSSGSGGATDTQYFGPGTRLTVL.

The genes are TRBV7-9 and TRBJ2-7; tentative D call: TRBD2 (5 bases). The CDR3 consists of 13 residues. Trimming removed 0 bases at V and 3 bases at J, with 6 bases between. Germline CDR1 is SEHNR and CDR2 is FQNEAQ (reference sequence). For the CDR3, the DNA is TGTGCCAGCAGCTTAGCCGGGGACTACGAGCAGTACTTC. It codes for CASSLAGDYEQYF.

This sequence joins TRBV5-6 and TRBJ1-6; a possible D gene is TRBD1 (5 bases). The V and J ends lost 4 bases and 9 bases respectively, with 11 bases between them. Germline lookup yields CDR1 SGHDT and CDR2 YYEEEE. The CDR3 extends over 13 amino acids. CDR3: CASSGTGGSPLHF. The CDR3 nucleotides read TGTGCCAGCAGCGGGACGGGGGGTTCACCCCTCCACTTT.

This clone has just one count. The gene calls are TRBV9 and TRBJ2-1; the D gene is possibly TRBD2 (5 bases). This CDR3 comprises 14 residues. With 4 bases removed from V and 8 bases from J, the gap between germline ends came to 16 bases. Germline loops: CDR1 SGDLS, CDR2 YYNGEE. The chain's CDR3 is CASSLRAGRDEQFF. CDR3 DNA sequence: TGTGCCAGCAGCTTAAGGGCGGGCCGCGATGAGCAGTTCTTC.

This chain connects TRBV28 to TRBJ1-3; 9 bases fit TRBD1. V shed 1 base, J shed 4 bases, and the junction held 2 bases outside the gene matches. The germline V gene has CDR1 MDHEN and CDR2 SYDVKM. CDR3 length: 15 amino acids. This chain's CDR3 is CASSLLQGAGNTIYF. The CDR3 DNA reads as TGTGCCAGCAGTTTATTACAGGGGGCAGGAAACACCATATATTTT.

The CDR3 loop reads CASSAKGGSTDTQYF. In nucleotides, the CDR3 is TGTGCCAGCAGCGCAAAAGGCGGGAGCACAGATACGCAGTATTTT. The V and J genes are TRBV5-6 and TRBJ2-3, with D perhaps TRBD2 (5 bases). Trimming removed 4 bases at V and 0 bases at J, with 12 bases between. The germline V gene encodes CDR1 SGHDT and CDR2 YYEEEE. This CDR3 has 15 residues.

The chain joins TRBV19 to TRBJ1-6; a possible D gene is TRBD1 (6 bases). From germline, CDR1 is LNHDA and CDR2 SQIVND (reference sequence). V was pared by 6 bases and J by 7 bases, with 16 bases between. This CDR3 spans 15 amino acids. The CDR3 DNA sequence: TGTGCCAGTAGACCCGGACAGCTTGAAAATTCACCCCTCCACTTT. The encoded protein is CASRPGQLENSPLHF. Drawing the rest from reference TRBV19 and TRBJ1-6, the complete variable domain is DGGITQSPKYLFRKEGQNVTLSCEQNLNHDAMYWYRQDPGQGLRLIYYSQIVNDFQKGDIAEGYSVSREKKESFPLTVTSAQKNPTAFYLCASRPGQLENSPLHFGNGTRLTVT.

This chain uses TRBV5-4 with TRBJ1-2, with D hard to call. The CDR3 length is 13 residues. CDR1 and CDR2 (germline): SGHNT, YYREEE (reference sequence). Trimming stripped 1 base from V and 4 bases from J, with 8 bases between. The CDR3 region is CASSLRGLYGYTF. CDR3 nucleotide sequence: TGTGCCAGCAGCTTGCGTGGACTCTATGGCTACACCTTC.

This sequence joins TRBV30 and TRBJ2-3; TRBD2 is a possible D gene (5 bases). This CDR3 has 15 residues. With 0 bases removed from V and 1 base from J, the gap between germline ends came to 11 bases. Per germline, CDR1 GTSNPN and CDR2 SVGIG (reference sequence). The CDR3 sequence is CAWSVLEGGTDTQYF. In nucleotides, the CDR3 is TGTGCCTGGAGTGTTTTAGAGGGAGGCACAGATACGCAGTATTTT.

This clone appeared a few times. This chain uses TRBV11-1 with TRBJ1-5; D perhaps matches TRBD1 (6 bases). Trimming pared 6 bases from V and 3 bases from J, leaving 9 bases between. The CDR3 runs to 13 residues. Per germline, CDR1 SGHAT and CDR2 FQDESV (reference sequence). The CDR3 reads CASSRTVNQPQHF. For the CDR3, the DNA is TGTGCCAGCAGTCGGACAGTCAATCAGCCCCAGCATTTT.

This clone was counted between two and nine times. The genes are TRBV29-1 and TRBJ1-2; no firm D call. Germline V gene sequence: CDR1 SQVTM, CDR2 ANQGSEA. V was trimmed by 6 bases and J by 0 bases, leaving 8 bases between them. The CDR3 sequence is 12 residues long. The CDR3: CSVEAANYGYTF. The CDR3 DNA is TGCAGCGTAGAGGCCGCTAACTATGGCTACACCTTC.

The rearrangement links TRBV13 to TRBJ1-6; D call uncertain. This CDR3 is built from 14 residues. V lost 5 bases and J lost 9, with 14 bases in between. Germline V gene sequence: CDR1 PRHDT, CDR2 FYEKMQ (reference sequence). The CDR3 is CASSPHARGSPLHF. The CDR3 DNA is TGTGCCAGCAGCCCTCACGCAAGAGGTTCACCCCTCCACTTT.

The chain has TRBV5-1 and TRBJ1-6; 9 positions match TRBD1. Unmatched junction bases numbered 3, after V lost 2 bases and J lost 9 bases. Germline V gene data show CDR1 as SGHRS and CDR2 as YFSETQ. CDR3 length equals 14 residues. CDR3 in amino acids: CASSFTGGGSPLHF. Here the CDR3 DNA reads TGCGCCAGCAGCTTTACAGGGGGCGGTTCACCCCTCCACTTT. The full variable domain, with the rest looked up from reference TRBV5-1 and TRBJ1-6, is KAGVTQTPRYLIKTRGQQVTLSCSPISGHRSVSWYQQTPGQGLQFLFEYFSETQRNKGNFPGRFSGRQFSNSRSEMNVSTLELGDSALYLCASSFTGGGSPLHFGNGTRLTVT.

The rearrangement joins TRBV6-1 to TRBJ1-3; 8 positions match TRBD1. The CDR3 contains 15 residues. V shed 3 bases, J shed 4 bases, and the junction held 5 bases outside the gene matches. The germline V gene encodes CDR1 MNHNS and CDR2 SASEGT. In DNA form, the CDR3 reads TGTGCCAGCAGTGAGCAGGGGGCGGACGGAAACACCATATATTTT. Its translation: CASSEQGADGNTIYF.

The rearrangement joins TRBV24-1 to TRBJ2-5, with D uncertain. Per the germline V gene, CDR1 is KGHDR and CDR2 is SFDVKD. Trimming shortened V by 5 bases and J by 1 base, and 7 bases separated the two germline ends. CDR3 size: 13 residues. CDR3: CATSATVQETQYF. As DNA, the CDR3 is TGTGCCACCAGTGCTACGGTCCAAGAGACCCAGTACTTC.

The chain has TRBV7-6 and TRBJ1-1; D unresolved. The germline V and J ends were trimmed by 0 bases and 1 base, with 9 bases remaining between them. Germline V gene sequence: CDR1 SGHVS, CDR2 FNYEAQ. The length of the CDR3 is 15 residues. CDR3 residues: CASSLAPRGNTEAFF. Here the CDR3 DNA reads TGTGCCAGCAGCTTAGCACCGCGGGGGAACACTGAAGCTTTCTTT.

The chain recombines TRBV5-1 with TRBJ2-5, with 7 bases matching TRBD1. The germline V gene has CDR1 SGHRS and CDR2 YFSETQ. This CDR3 is built from 15 residues. Losses at the gene ends were 1 base for V and 5 bases for J; bases not matched to a gene: 8. DNA of the CDR3: TGCGCCAGCAGCTTGCGAGACAGGGTTCGGGAGACCCAGTACTTC. It is translated as CASSLRDRVRETQYF.

The J gene is TRBJ1-1, the V gene TRBV28; a possible D gene is TRBD1 (5 bases). The V end was cut by 5 bases, the J end by 1 base, with 11 bases between. The CDR3 is 14 residues long. Germline-derived CDR1 and CDR2 are MDHEN and SYDVKM. CDR3 DNA: TGTGCCAGCAGTCCAGCTGGGGCGAACACTGAAGCTTTCTTT. The encoded protein is CASSPAGANTEAFF.

This rearrangement joins TRBV10-3 to TRBJ2-7, with 8 positions matching TRBD2. The CDR3 spans 14 residues. With 8 bases clipped from V and 7 bases from J, the junction kept 13 bases outside the gene matches. The germline CDR1 and CDR2 sequences are ENHRY and SYGVKD. The CDR3 reads CAIRGAGGRGEQYF. The CDR3 DNA sequence: TGTGCCATCCGTGGGGCGGGGGGCAGAGGGGAGCAGTACTTC.

DNA of the CDR3: TGTGCCAGCAGCTTAGGGGTGGGGACAGTGAACACTGAAGCTTTCTTT. Amino acid sequence: CASSLGVGTVNTEAFF. V is TRBV11-2 and J is TRBJ1-1, with TRBD1 identical over 7 bases. CDR1 and CDR2 (germline): SGHAT, FQNNGV. The length of the CDR3 is 16 residues. Trimming cost V 1 base and J 0 bases; bases outside gene matches: 5.

The CDR3 region has the DNA TGCAGTGCTAGTCCGCGACACACGAACACTGAAGCTTTCTTT. This gives the protein CSASPRHTNTEAFF. The chain employs TRBV20-1 and TRBJ1-1, with D unresolved. Germline CDR1 reads DFQATT; CDR2 reads SNEGSKA (reference sequence). This CDR3 spans 14 amino acids. V was shortened by 3 bases and J by 1 base, with 12 bases between the two germline ends.